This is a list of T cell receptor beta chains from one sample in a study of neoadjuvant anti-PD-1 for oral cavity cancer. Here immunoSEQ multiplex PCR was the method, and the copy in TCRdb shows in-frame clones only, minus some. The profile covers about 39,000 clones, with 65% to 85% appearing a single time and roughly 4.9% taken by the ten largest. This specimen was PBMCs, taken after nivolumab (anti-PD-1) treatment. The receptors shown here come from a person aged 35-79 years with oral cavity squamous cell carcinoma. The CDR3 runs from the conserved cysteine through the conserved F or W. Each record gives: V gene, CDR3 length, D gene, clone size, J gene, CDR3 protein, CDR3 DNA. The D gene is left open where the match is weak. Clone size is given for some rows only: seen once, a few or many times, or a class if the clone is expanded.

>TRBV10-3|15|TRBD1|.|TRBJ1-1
CAISALQGVNTEAFF
TGTGCCATCAGTGCCTTACAGGGGGTGAACACTGAAGCTTTCTTT
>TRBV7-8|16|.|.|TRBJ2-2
CASSPRGRVNTGELFF
TGTGCCAGCAGCCCACGGGGCAGGGTGAACACCGGGGAGCTGTTTTTT
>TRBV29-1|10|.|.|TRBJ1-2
CSVNSYGYTF
TGCAGCGTGAACTCTTATGGCTACACCTTC
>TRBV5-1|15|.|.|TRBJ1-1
CASSLAERGWTEAFF
TGCGCCAGCAGCTTGGCCGAGAGGGGGTGGACTGAAGCTTTCTTT
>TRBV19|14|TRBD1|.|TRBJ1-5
CASIGQAADQPQHF
TGTGCCAGTATCGGACAGGCTGCTGATCAGCCCCAGCATTTT
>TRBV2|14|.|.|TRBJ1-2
CASSYYEGDYGYTF
TGTGCCAGCAGCTACTATGAAGGCGACTATGGCTACACCTTC
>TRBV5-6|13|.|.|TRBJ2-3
CASSWGGPDTQYF
TGTGCCAGCAGCTGGGGGGGGCCCGATACGCAGTATTTT
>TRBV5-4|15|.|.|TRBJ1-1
CASSLGSWGGTEAFF
TGTGCCAGCAGCTTGGGGTCGTGGGGGGGCACTGAAGCTTTCTTT
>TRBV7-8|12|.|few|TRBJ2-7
CASSFKGYEQYF
TGTGCCAGCAGCTTTAAGGGCTACGAGCAGTACTTC
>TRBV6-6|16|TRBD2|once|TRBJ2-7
CASSYSMGLASYEQYF
TGTGCCAGCAGTTACTCTATGGGACTAGCCAGCTACGAGCAGTACTTC
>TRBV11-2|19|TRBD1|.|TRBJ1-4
CASSLDARGRRATNEKLFF
TGTGCCAGCAGCTTAGACGCGAGGGGGCGGAGAGCAACTAATGAAAAACTGTTTTTT
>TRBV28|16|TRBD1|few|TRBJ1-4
CASRDRGDRTNEKLFF
TGTGCCAGCAGGGACAGGGGTGATAGGACTAATGAAAAACTGTTTTTT
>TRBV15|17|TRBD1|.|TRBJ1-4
CATSREQGARDNEKLFF
TGTGCCACCAGCAGAGAACAGGGGGCGCGAGATAATGAAAAACTGTTTTTT